This TCR beta chain was identified in a study of blood T cell repertoires in COVID-19. Study information: Donors in the United States, Italy and Spain gave samples during acute or convalescent COVID-19. T cells, B-cell-depleted T cells, or PBMCs supplied cDNA or gDNA.

The CDR3 covers 16 residues. The ends were cut back, 4 bases at V and 0 bases at J, with 13 bases in the middle. Germline CDR1 and CDR2: SGDLS and YYNGEE. In the source study's methods: Amplifying reference gene primers gave estimates of nucleated cell counts. Measured with immunoSEQ multiplex PCR; TCRdb has only the in-frame clones, and not every one. V and J calls plus clone size are reproduced from that table; the DNA served to infer D and trimming. The sample lists approximately 170,000 clones, 75% to 85% seen once, with approximately 11% in the top ten. Sequencing was performed on peripheral blood. The chain couples TRBV9 to TRBJ2-2, with a weak D call TRBD1 (8 bases). The sequence derives from a human donor in a cohort sampled during active COVID-19. CDR3 sequence reads: CASSPAGQANTGELFF. As DNA, the CDR3 is TGTGCCAGCAGCCCAGCGGGACAGGCGAACACCGGGGAGCTGTTTTTT.